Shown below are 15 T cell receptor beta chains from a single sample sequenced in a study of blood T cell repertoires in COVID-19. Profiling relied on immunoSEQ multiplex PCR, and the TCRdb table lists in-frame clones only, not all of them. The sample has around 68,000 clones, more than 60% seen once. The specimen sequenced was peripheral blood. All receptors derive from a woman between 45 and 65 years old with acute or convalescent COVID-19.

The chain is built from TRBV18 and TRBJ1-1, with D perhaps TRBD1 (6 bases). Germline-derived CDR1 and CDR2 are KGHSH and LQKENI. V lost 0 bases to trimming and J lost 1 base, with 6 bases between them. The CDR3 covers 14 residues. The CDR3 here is CASSPPTGNTEAFF. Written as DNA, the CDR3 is TGTGCCAGCTCACCACCGACAGGGAACACTGAAGCTTTCTTT.

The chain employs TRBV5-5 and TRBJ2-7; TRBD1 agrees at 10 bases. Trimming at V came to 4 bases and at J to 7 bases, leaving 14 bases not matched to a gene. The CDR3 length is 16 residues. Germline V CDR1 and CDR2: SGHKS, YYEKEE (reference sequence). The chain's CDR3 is CASSPSAGTGAWEQYF. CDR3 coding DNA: TGTGCCAGCAGCCCCTCCGCCGGGACAGGGGCATGGGAGCAGTACTTC.

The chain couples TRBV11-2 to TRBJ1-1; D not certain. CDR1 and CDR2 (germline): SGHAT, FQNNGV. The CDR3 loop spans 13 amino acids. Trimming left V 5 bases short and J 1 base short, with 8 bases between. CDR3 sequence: CASSLSGNTEAFF. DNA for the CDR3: TGTGCCAGCAGCCTATCGGGGAACACTGAAGCTTTCTTT.

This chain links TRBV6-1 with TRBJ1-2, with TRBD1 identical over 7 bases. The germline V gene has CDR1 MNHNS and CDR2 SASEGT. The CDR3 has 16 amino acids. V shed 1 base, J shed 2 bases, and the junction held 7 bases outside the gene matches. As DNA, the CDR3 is TGTGCCAGCAGTGAAGAGAATATGGGACAGAACTATGGCTACACCTTC. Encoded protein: CASSEENMGQNYGYTF.

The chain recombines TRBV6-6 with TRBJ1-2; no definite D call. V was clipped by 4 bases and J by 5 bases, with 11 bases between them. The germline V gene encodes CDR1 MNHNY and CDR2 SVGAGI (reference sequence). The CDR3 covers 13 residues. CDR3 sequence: CASSSAVVYGYTF. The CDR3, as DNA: TGTGCCAGCAGTTCCGCGGTTGTTTATGGCTACACCTTC.

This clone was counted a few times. The DNA for the CDR3 is TGTGCCAGCAGCCTACGCGGACAGGGGTACAATGAGCAGTTCTTC. Translated: CASSLRGQGYNEQFF. The genes are TRBV7-2 and TRBJ2-1, with TRBD1 matching over 9 bases. The CDR3 spans 15 residues. The junction had 6 bases not matched to a gene; V was cut back by 5 bases and J by 4 bases. Germline V gene sequence: CDR1 SGHTA, CDR2 FQGNSA. Full variable domain (missing parts from reference TRBV7-2 and TRBJ2-1): GAGVSQSPSNKVTEKGKDVELRCDPISGHTALYWYRQSLGQGLEFLIYFQGNSAPDKSGLPSDRFSAERTGGSVSTLTIQRTQQEDSAVYLCASSLRGQGYNEQFFGPGTRLTVL.

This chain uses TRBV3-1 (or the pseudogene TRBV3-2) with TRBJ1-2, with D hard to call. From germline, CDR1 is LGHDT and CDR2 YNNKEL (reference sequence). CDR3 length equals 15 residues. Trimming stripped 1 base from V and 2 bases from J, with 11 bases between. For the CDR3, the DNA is TGTGCCAGCAGCCAAGGTCCCTCCGGGAACTATGGCTACACCTTC. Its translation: CASSQGPSGNYGYTF.

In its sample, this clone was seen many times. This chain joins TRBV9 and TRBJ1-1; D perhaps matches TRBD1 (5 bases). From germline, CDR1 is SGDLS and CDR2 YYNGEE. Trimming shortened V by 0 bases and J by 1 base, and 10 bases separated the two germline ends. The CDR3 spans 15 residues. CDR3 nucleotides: TGTGCCAGCAGCGTAGCGGGGGTTTGGAACACTGAAGCTTTCTTT. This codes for CASSVAGVWNTEAFF.

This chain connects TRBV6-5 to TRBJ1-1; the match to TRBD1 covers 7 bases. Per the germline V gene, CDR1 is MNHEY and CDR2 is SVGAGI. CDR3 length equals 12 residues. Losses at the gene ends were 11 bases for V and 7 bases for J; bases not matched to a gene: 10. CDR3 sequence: CASQRQGNEAFF. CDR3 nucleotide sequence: TGTGCCTCACAAAGACAGGGCAATGAAGCTTTCTTT.

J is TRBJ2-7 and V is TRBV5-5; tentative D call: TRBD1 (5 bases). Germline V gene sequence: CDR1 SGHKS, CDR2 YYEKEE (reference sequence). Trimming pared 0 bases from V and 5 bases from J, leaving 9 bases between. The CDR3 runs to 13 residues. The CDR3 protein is CASSLAIQDEQYF. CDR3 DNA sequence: TGTGCCAGCAGCTTGGCCATACAGGACGAGCAGTACTTC.

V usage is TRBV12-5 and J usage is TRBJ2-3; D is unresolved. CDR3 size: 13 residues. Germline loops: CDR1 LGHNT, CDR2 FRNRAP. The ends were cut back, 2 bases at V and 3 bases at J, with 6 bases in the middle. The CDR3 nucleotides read TGTGCTAGTGGTTTGCTTACTACAGATACGCAGTATTTT. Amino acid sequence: CASGLLTTDTQYF.

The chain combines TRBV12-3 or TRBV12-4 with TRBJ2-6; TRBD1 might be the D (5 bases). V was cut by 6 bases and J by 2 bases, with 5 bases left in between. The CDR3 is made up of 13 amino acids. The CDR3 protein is CASRQAGANVLTF. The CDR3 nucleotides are TGTGCCAGCAGACAGGCTGGGGCCAACGTCCTGACTTTC.

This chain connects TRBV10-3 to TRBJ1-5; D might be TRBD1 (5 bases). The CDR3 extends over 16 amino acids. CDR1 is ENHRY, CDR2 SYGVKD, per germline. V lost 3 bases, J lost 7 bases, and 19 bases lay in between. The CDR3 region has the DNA TGTGCCATCAGTGATACTTCCCGGGGGGAAGGACAGCCCCAGCATTTT. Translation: CAISDTSRGEGQPQHF.

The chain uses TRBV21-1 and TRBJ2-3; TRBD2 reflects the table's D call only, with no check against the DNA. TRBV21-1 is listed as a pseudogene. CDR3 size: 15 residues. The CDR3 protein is CASSKHSGITDTQYF. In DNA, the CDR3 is TGTGCCAGCAGCAAACATAGCGGGATTACAGATACGCAGTATTTT.

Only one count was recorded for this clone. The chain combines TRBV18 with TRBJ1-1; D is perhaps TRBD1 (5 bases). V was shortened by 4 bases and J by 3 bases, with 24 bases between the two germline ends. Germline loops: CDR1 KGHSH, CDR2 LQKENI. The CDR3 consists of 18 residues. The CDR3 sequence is CASSLLPLRQDSDTEAFF. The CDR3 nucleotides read TGTGCCAGCTCACTATTGCCACTACGACAAGACAGTGACACTGAAGCTTTCTTT.